This T cell receptor beta chain came from a study of cytomegalovirus exposure and HLA in healthy donors. Study-level points and caveats: Later on, an analysis showed TCR association rates differing by HLA locus, with DRB1 the most and HLA-C the fewest. The authors enumerated roughly 160 TCR beta chains as linked to cytomegalovirus. Specificity for CMV antigens was confirmed in vitro for three of the CMV-associated chains.

Amplification used 60 Vbeta primers and 13 Jbeta primers. The protocol was immunoSEQ multiplex PCR, while the TCRdb copy is restricted to in-frame clones and leaves out a portion. The sample includes some 110,000 clones, 55% to 65% of them seen just once. Donors sampled were nominally healthy, though unrecorded immune exposures were likely. In regard to this clone: Antigen specificity is unknown.

This CDR3 is built from 21 residues. CDR1 and CDR2 (germline): SGHRS, YFSETQ. V lost 0 bases, J lost 1 base, and 29 bases lay in between. The TCR comes from a woman aged 40 to 50 in good health and CMV-seropositive. The sequencing input was PBMCs. The chain couples TRBV5-1 to TRBJ2-7; maybe TRBD2 (7 bases). CDR3 sequence: CASSLAGGWDSRSGWSYEQYF. The DNA for the CDR3 is TGCGCCAGCAGCTTGGCGGGGGGCTGGGACTCTCGGAGCGGGTGGTCCTACGAGCAGTACTTC.